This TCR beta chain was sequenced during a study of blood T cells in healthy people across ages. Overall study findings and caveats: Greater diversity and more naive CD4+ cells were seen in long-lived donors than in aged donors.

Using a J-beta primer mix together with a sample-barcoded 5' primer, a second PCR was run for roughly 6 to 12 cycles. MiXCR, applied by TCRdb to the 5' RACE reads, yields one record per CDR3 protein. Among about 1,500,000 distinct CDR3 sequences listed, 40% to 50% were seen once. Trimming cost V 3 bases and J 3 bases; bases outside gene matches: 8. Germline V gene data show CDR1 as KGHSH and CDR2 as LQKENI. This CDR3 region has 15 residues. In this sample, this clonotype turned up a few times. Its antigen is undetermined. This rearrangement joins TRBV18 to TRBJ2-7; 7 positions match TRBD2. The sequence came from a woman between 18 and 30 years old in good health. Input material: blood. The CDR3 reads CASSPGLAEFYEQYF. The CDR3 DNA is TGTGCCAGCTCACCTGGGCTAGCGGAATTCTACGAGCAGTACTTC.